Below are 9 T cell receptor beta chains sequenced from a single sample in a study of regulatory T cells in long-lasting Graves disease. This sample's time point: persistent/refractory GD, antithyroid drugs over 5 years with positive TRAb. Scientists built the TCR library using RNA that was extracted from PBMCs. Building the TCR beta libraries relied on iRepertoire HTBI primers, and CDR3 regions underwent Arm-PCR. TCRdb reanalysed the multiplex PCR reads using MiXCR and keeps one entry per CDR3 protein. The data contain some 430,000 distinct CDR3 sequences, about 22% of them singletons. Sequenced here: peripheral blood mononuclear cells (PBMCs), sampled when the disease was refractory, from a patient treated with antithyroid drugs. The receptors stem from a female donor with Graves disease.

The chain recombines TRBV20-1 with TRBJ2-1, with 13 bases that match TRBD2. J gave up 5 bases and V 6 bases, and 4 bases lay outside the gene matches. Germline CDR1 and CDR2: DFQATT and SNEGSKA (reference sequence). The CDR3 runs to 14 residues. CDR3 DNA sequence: TGCAGTGCAGCTACTAGCGGGAGGGACAATGAGCAGTTCTTC. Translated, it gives CSAATSGRDNEQFF.

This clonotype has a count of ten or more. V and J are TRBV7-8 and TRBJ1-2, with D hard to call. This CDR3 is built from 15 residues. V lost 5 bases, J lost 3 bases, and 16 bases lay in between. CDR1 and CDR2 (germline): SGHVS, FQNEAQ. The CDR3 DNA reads TGTGCCAGCAGCCCACCGGGTCTCCCCGACTATGGCTACACCTTC. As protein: CASSPPGLPDYGYTF.

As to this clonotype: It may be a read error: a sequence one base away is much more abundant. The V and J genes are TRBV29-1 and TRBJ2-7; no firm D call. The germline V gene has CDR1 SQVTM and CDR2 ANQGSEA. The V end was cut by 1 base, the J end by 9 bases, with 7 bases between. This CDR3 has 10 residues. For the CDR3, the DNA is TGCAGCGTTGAAGCTAACGGGCAGTACTTC. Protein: CSVEANGQYF.

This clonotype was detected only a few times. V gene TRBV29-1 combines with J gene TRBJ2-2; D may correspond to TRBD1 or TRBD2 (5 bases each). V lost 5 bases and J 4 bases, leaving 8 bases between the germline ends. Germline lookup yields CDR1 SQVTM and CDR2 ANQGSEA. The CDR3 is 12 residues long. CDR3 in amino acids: CSVQGTTGELFF. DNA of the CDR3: TGCAGCGTTCAAGGGACCACCGGGGAGCTGTTTTTT.

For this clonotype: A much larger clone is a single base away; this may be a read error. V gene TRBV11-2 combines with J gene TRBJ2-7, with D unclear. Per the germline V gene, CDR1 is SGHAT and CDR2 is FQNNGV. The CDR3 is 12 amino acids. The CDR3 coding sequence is TGTGCCAGCAGCATAGACTTCTACGAGCAGTACTTC. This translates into CASSIDFYEQYF. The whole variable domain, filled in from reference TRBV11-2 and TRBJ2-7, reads EAGVAQSPRYKIIEKRQSVAFWCNPISGHATLYWYQQILGQGPKLLIQFQNNGVVDDSQLPKDRFSAERLKGVDSTLKIQPAKLEDSAVYLCASSIDFYEQYFGPGTRLTVT.

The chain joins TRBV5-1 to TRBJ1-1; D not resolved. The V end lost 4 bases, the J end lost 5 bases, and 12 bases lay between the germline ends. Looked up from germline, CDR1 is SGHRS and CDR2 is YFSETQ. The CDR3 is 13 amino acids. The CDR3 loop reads CASSRASGTEAFF. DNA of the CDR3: TGCGCCAGCAGCAGGGCTTCGGGGACTGAAGCTTTCTTT.

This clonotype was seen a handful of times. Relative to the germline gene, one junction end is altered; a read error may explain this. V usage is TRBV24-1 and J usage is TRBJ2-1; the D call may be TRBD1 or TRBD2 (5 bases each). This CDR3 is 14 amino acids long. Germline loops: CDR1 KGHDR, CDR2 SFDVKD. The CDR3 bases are TGTGCCACGAGTGGAGGAAGAGGGGTCGGTGAGCAGTTCTTC. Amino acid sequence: CATSGGRGVGEQFF.

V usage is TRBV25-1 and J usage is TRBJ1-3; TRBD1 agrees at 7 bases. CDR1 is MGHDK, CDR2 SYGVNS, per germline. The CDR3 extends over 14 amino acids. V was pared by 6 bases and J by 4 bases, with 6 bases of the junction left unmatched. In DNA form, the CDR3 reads TGTGCCAGCAGCGCCGGGACAGCCGGAAACACCATATATTTT. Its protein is CASSAGTAGNTIYF.

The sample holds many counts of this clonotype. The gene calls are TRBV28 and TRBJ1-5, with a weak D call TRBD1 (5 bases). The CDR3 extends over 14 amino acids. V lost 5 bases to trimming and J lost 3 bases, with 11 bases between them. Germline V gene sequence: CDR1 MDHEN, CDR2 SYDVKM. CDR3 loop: CASSGTPHNQPQHF. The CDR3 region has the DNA TGTGCCAGCAGTGGGACCCCTCACAATCAGCCCCAGCATTTT.